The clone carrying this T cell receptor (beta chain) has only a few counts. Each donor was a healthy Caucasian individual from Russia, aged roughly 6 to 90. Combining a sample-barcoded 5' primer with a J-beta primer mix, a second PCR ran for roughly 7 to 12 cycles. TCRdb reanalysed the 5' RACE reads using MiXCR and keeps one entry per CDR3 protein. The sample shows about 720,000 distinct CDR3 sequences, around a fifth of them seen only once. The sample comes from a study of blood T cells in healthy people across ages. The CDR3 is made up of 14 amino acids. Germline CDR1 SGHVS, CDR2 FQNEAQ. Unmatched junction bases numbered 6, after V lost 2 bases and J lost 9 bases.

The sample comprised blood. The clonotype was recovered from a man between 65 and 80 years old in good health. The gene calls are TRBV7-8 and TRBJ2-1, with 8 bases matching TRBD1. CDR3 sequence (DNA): TGTGCCAGCAGCTTAATATCAGGGGGCAGTGAGCAGTTCTTC. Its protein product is CASSLISGGSEQFF.